The 20 T cell receptor beta chains given below trace back to one sample, sequenced in a study of cytomegalovirus exposure and HLA in healthy donors. Primers for the PCR totalled 60 Vbeta and 13 Jbeta. Repertoires were generated with immunoSEQ multiplex PCR, while TCRdb's copy carries only in-frame clones and drops some. The sample lists 130,000 or so clones; 74% were seen once. The material sequenced was PBMCs. The receptors originated from a male donor in good health and CMV-seronegative.

This clone was observed a handful of times. The chain couples TRBV5-4 to TRBJ2-7; the match to TRBD2 covers 10 bases. Germline CDR1 and CDR2: SGHNT and YYREEE (reference sequence). Losses at the gene ends were 4 bases for V and 4 bases for J; bases not matched to a gene: 11. This CDR3 spans 16 amino acids. CDR3 sequence reads: CASSPAGGLARYEQYF. The CDR3 nucleotides read TGTGCCAGCAGCCCTGCAGGGGGACTAGCGAGATACGAGCAGTACTTC.

The chain combines TRBV6-5 with TRBJ1-2, with D possibly being TRBD1 (6 bases). Trimming left V 4 bases short and J 7 bases short, with 22 bases between. Germline lookup yields CDR1 MNHEY and CDR2 SVGAGI. This CDR3 spans 16 amino acids. The CDR3 region is CASSSTLSGQPGGYTF. The CDR3 coding sequence is TGTGCCAGCAGTTCTACATTATCCGGACAGCCGGGTGGCTACACCTTC.

There are a few counts of this clone. This sequence joins TRBV7-9 and TRBJ1-4; possibly TRBD1 for D (5 bases). CDR3 length: 14 residues. Germline V gene sequence: CDR1 SEHNR, CDR2 FQNEAQ (reference sequence). Trimming pared 3 bases from V and 5 bases from J, leaving 10 bases between. The CDR3 coding sequence is TGTGCCAGCAGCTTCAGACAGTCCAATGAAAAACTGTTTTTT. It codes for CASSFRQSNEKLFF.

The genes are TRBV6-5 and TRBJ2-3; 8 bases align to TRBD1. CDR3 length: 15 amino acids. Germline loops: CDR1 MNHEY, CDR2 SVGAGI. The ends lost 6 bases at V and 4 bases at J; junction bases unmatched: 9. As DNA, the CDR3 is TGTGCCAGCAGGTTAGACAGGGGCAGCGCAGATACGCAGTATTTT. It codes for CASRLDRGSADTQYF.

The chain carries TRBV2 and TRBJ2-1; 10 nucleotides match TRBD2. V dropped 8 bases and J dropped 8; count of bases not matched to a gene: 9. Germline V gene data show CDR1 as SNHLY and CDR2 as FYNNEI. This CDR3 contains 14 residues. The CDR3 DNA reads TGTGCCAGCGAGCTAGCGGGGGTGGGGGATGAGCAGTTCTTC. Its protein product is CASELAGVGDEQFF.

The rearrangement joins TRBV5-1 to TRBJ2-3, with 9 bases that match TRBD1. Per the germline V gene, CDR1 is SGHRS and CDR2 is YFSETQ. The CDR3 length is 14 residues. Trimming removed 4 bases from V and 4 bases from J; junction bases left unmatched: 4. The DNA for the CDR3 is TGCGCCAGCAGCAGGGACAGGGCCCCAGATACGCAGTATTTT. This codes for CASSRDRAPDTQYF. Variable domain in full (rest from reference TRBV5-1 and TRBJ2-3): KAGVTQTPRYLIKTRGQQVTLSCSPISGHRSVSWYQQTPGQGLQFLFEYFSETQRNKGNFPGRFSGRQFSNSRSEMNVSTLELGDSALYLCASSRDRAPDTQYFGPGTRLTVL.

V gene TRBV5-1 combines with J gene TRBJ2-1; 8 nucleotides agree with TRBD2. Looked up from germline, CDR1 is SGHRS and CDR2 is YFSETQ. This CDR3 spans 15 amino acids. Trimming removed 6 bases from V and 6 bases from J; junction bases left unmatched: 11. CDR3 sequence: CASTRKAGGSNEQFF. The CDR3, as DNA: TGCGCCAGCACCCGCAAGGCGGGAGGAAGCAATGAGCAGTTCTTC.

The gene calls are TRBV5-1 and TRBJ2-2; 7 bases line up with TRBD1. Germline assignment: CDR1 SGHRS and CDR2 YFSETQ. There are 13 residues in the CDR3. V shed 4 bases, J shed 6 bases, and the junction held 3 bases outside the gene matches. The CDR3 bases are TGCGCCAGCAGCAGAGACAGGGCCGGGGAGCTGTTTTTT. Encoded protein: CASSRDRAGELFF. The entire variable domain, with the rest obtained from reference TRBV5-1 and TRBJ2-2, is as follows: KAGVTQTPRYLIKTRGQQVTLSCSPISGHRSVSWYQQTPGQGLQFLFEYFSETQRNKGNFPGRFSGRQFSNSRSEMNVSTLELGDSALYLCASSRDRAGELFFGEGSRLTVL.

This chain uses TRBV28 with TRBJ1-2; D remains ambiguous. Germline V CDR1 and CDR2: MDHEN, SYDVKM. Trimming left V 3 bases short and J 5 bases short, with 13 bases between. The CDR3 has 14 residues. The CDR3 region has the DNA TGTGCCAGCAGTTTTTTCCGGGGAAGATATGGCTACACCTTC. Its translation: CASSFFRGRYGYTF.

The CDR3 DNA reads as TGTGCCAGCAGCTCGGGCGGGGGGGCCGTCGAGACCCAGTACTTC. It specifies CASSSGGGAVETQYF. The chain links TRBV7-9 to TRBJ2-5, with 9 bases lining up with TRBD2. Germline V gives CDR1 SEHNR, CDR2 FQNEAQ (reference sequence). This CDR3 region has 15 residues. V trimming: 4 bases; J trimming: 5 bases; junction bases outside the gene matches: 8.

V gene TRBV13 combines with J gene TRBJ1-1; the match to TRBD1 covers 7 bases. Germline assignment: CDR1 PRHDT and CDR2 FYEKMQ (reference sequence). V lost 4 bases, J lost 2 bases, and 7 bases stayed unmatched. This CDR3 comprises 15 residues. The CDR3 nucleotides are TGTGCCAGCAGCTACGAACAGGGGTTAAACACTGAAGCTTTCTTT. Translating it yields CASSYEQGLNTEAFF.

This clone showed up just a few times. The chain has TRBV5-6 and TRBJ2-1; D not resolved. The germline V gene has CDR1 SGHDT and CDR2 YYEEEE. V was trimmed by 2 bases and J by 8 bases, leaving 23 bases between them. CDR3 length equals 17 residues. The DNA for the CDR3 is TGTGCCAGCAGCTTAAGGCTATGGGCAGCCATTCCCCATGAGCAGTTCTTC. This codes for CASSLRLWAAIPHEQFF.

Note on this clone: The junction and the germline gene differ at one end; a read error may be behind it. The V gene is TRBV19, the J gene TRBJ2-4; TRBD1 matches 10 bases. CDR1 is LNHDA and CDR2 is SQIVND in the germline V gene (reference sequence). The CDR3 is 16 amino acids. The CDR3: CASSTGTGEAKNSQYF. CDR3 sequence (DNA): TGTGCCAGTAGTACGGGGACAGGGGAAGCCAAAAACAGTCAGTACTTC.

V is TRBV10-3 and J is TRBJ2-1; a weak D match, TRBD2 (6 bases). CDR3 size: 15 residues. V was pared by 4 bases and J by 7 bases, with 17 bases between. Germline-derived CDR1 and CDR2 are ENHRY and SYGVKD. The CDR3 is CAISGGGALRNEQFF. The CDR3 bases are TGTGCCATCAGTGGCGGCGGGGCCTTGAGAAATGAGCAGTTCTTC.

The V gene is TRBV27, the J gene TRBJ1-4, with D perhaps TRBD1 (5 bases). Deletions cut 3 bases from V and 0 bases from J, with 8 bases between. The CDR3 covers 15 residues. The germline CDR1 and CDR2 sequences are MNHEY and SMNVEV (reference sequence). The DNA for the CDR3 is TGTGCCAGCAGTTTTCGGGGGGCAACTAATGAAAAACTGTTTTTT. It encodes CASSFRGATNEKLFF.

This chain connects TRBV9 to TRBJ2-2, with TRBD2 identical over 7 bases. CDR1 and CDR2 (germline): SGDLS, YYNGEE. This CDR3 region has 16 residues. The V segment lost 4 bases and the J segment 2 bases; nucleotides outside the gene matches: 8. In DNA form, the CDR3 reads TGTGCCAGCAGCTTTGTGACTAGCCCCAACACCGGGGAGCTGTTTTTT. Translated: CASSFVTSPNTGELFF. Complete variable domain (other parts from reference TRBV9 and TRBJ2-2): DSGVTQTPKHLITATGQRVTLRCSPRSGDLSVYWYQQSLDQGLQFLIQYYNGEERAKGNILERFSAQQFPDLHSELNLSSLELGDSALYFCASSFVTSPNTGELFFGEGSRLTVL.

This sequence joins TRBV4-1 and TRBJ1-4; 7 nucleotides align to TRBD1. CDR1 and CDR2 (germline): MGHRA, YSYEKL. The CDR3 runs 15 residues. The V segment lost 5 bases and the J segment 5 bases; nucleotides outside the gene matches: 8. The CDR3 nucleotides are TGCGCCAGCAGCTCCACAGGGGCGGCGAATGAAAAACTGTTTTTT. It codes for CASSSTGAANEKLFF.

This rearrangement joins TRBV4-3 to TRBJ2-7; 7 nucleotides agree with TRBD1. This CDR3 region has 16 residues. CDR1 and CDR2 (germline): LGHNA, YSLEER. V was clipped by 4 bases and J by 4 bases; unmatched bases: 13. The CDR3: CASSPGTGTAHYEQYF. Here the CDR3 DNA reads TGCGCCAGCAGCCCCGGAACCGGGACAGCACATTACGAGCAGTACTTC.

The chain links TRBV5-1 to TRBJ1-1; TRBD1 matches 8 bases. CDR1 and CDR2 from the germline V gene are SGHRS and YFSETQ. The V gene end was trimmed by 2 bases and the J gene end by 4 bases; junction bases not matched to a gene: 1. The CDR3 consists of 13 residues. The CDR3: CASSFTGGTEAFF. The CDR3 region has the DNA TGCGCCAGCAGCTTCACAGGGGGCACTGAAGCTTTCTTT.

The J gene is TRBJ2-7, the V gene TRBV5-1, with TRBD2 matching 9 bases. CDR3 length: 13 residues. V shed 7 bases and J 0 bases; nucleotides not matched to a gene: 2. Germline CDR1 and CDR2: SGHRS and YFSETQ. The CDR3 protein is CASGSGSSYEQYF. CDR3 bases: TGCGCCAGCGGTAGCGGGAGCTCCTACGAGCAGTACTTC.